This T cell receptor (beta chain) was captured by sequencing in a study of shared clonotypes between healthy human individuals. V trimming: 4 bases; J trimming: 3 bases; junction bases outside the gene matches: 11. The CDR3 covers 17 residues. Germline V gene data show CDR1 as WNHNN and CDR2 as SYGVQD (reference sequence). The assay was immunoSEQ multiplex PCR, and TCRdb's table has in-frame clones only and misses some. The sample comprises more than 450,000 clones, 60% to 85% of which are singletons, and roughly 13% rests with the top ten. Sequencing was done on a sample of PBMCs. This TCR came from a woman aged 40 to 50 in good health. Some clones in this sample may be carry-over from other donors' samples. This rearrangement joins TRBV10-1 to TRBJ2-2; 7 nucleotides agree with TRBD1. The CDR3 region is CASSGRGDRVDTGELFF. For the CDR3, the DNA is TGCGCCAGCAGTGGAAGGGGAGACAGGGTGGACACCGGGGAGCTGTTTTTT.